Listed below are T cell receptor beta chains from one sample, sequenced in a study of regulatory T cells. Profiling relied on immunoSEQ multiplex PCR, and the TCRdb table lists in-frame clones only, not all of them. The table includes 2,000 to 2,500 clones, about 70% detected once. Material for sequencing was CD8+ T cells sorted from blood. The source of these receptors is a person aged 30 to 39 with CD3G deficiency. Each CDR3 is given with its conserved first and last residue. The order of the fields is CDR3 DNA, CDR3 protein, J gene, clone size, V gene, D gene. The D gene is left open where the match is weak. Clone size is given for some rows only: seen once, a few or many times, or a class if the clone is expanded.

DNA: TGTGCCAACCCCGGCCGGGACGAGCAGTACTTC
CDR3: CANPGRDEQYF
J: TRBJ2-7
size: -
V: TRBV21-1
D: -

DNA: TGTGCCAGCAGCGTTTGGGGACCCAATCAGCCCCAGCATTTT
CDR3: CASSVWGPNQPQHF
J: TRBJ1-5
size: -
V: TRBV7-7
D: -

DNA: TGTGCCAGCAGCTCTACTAGCGGGAGGGTTAGGAATGAGCAGTTCTTC
CDR3: CASSSTSGRVRNEQFF
J: TRBJ2-1
size: -
V: TRBV7-9
D: TRBD2

DNA: TGTGCCAGCAGTTTCACTAGCGGTGCCAATGAGCAGTTCTTC
CDR3: CASSFTSGANEQFF
J: TRBJ2-1
size: -
V: TRBV28
D: TRBD2

DNA: TGTGCCAGCATCTCATCATTGGGCGAGCAGTACTTC
CDR3: CASISSLGEQYF
J: TRBJ2-7
size: -
V: TRBV7-8
D: -

DNA: TGCGCCAGCAGCTTGGATGGAGCAATGGGAAACATTCAGTACTTC
CDR3: CASSLDGAMGNIQYF
J: TRBJ2-4
size: -
V: TRBV5-1
D: -

DNA: TGTGCCAGCAGCCCGCCCTCAGAGGAGGTCCGCGAGCAGTACTTC
CDR3: CASSPPSEEVREQYF
J: TRBJ2-7
size: -
V: TRBV7-9
D: -

DNA: TGTGCCAGCCAGGAGGGGCGCCGTACTGAAGCTTTCTTT
CDR3: CASQEGRRTEAFF
J: TRBJ1-1
size: -
V: TRBV28
D: -

DNA: TGTGCCAGCAGTCGGGAGACCCATGGCTACACCTTC
CDR3: CASSRETHGYTF
J: TRBJ1-2
size: -
V: TRBV28
D: -

DNA: TGTGCCAGTAGTATAGAGGGGAGAGCCGGGGAGCTGTTTTTT
CDR3: CASSIEGRAGELFF
J: TRBJ2-2
size: -
V: TRBV19
D: -

DNA: TGTGCCAGTAGTATAGGGGGGCCGGCCGAGGTGTTCTTC
CDR3: CASSIGGPAEVFF
J: TRBJ2-1
size: few
V: TRBV19
D: -

DNA: TGTGCCAGCAGCAAAGTCGGAGGGATGGAGCCCCAGCATTTT
CDR3: CASSKVGGMEPQHF
J: TRBJ1-5
size: -
V: TRBV21-1
D: -

DNA: TGTGCCAGCAGTGAAAGGCGTTATAATGAAAAACTGTTTTTT
CDR3: CASSERRYNEKLFF
J: TRBJ1-4
size: -
V: TRBV6-1
D: -

DNA: TGTGCCAGCAGCTTAGAGGCAGGGGGCACTAACTATGGCTACACCTTC
CDR3: CASSLEAGGTNYGYTF
J: TRBJ1-2
size: -
V: TRBV7-2
D: TRBD1

DNA: TGTGCCAGCAGTGACAAGGGGGCCTACGAGCAGTACTTC
CDR3: CASSDKGAYEQYF
J: TRBJ2-7
size: -
V: TRBV6-1
D: -

DNA: TGTGCCAGCAGCTTAGGCGGGGGATTGGAAGCCAAAAACATTCAGTACTTC
CDR3: CASSLGGGLEAKNIQYF
J: TRBJ2-4
size: once
V: TRBV11-2
D: TRBD2

DNA: TGTGCCAGCAGCCCTCAGGGAGAAGTCGTCTACACCTTC
CDR3: CASSPQGEVVYTF
J: TRBJ1-2
size: -
V: TRBV7-9
D: -

DNA: TGTGCCAGCAGTCCCCGGGACAGGGATTACGAGCAGTACTTC
CDR3: CASSPRDRDYEQYF
J: TRBJ2-7
size: -
V: TRBV28
D: TRBD1

DNA: TGTGCCAGCAGCGGGGGACTAGCGGGACGCACAGATACGCAGTATTTT
CDR3: CASSGGLAGRTDTQYF
J: TRBJ2-3
size: -
V: TRBV7-9
D: TRBD2

DNA: TGTGCCAGCAGTACACAGGGAAATTACAATCAGCCCCAGCATTTT
CDR3: CASSTQGNYNQPQHF
J: TRBJ1-5
size: -
V: TRBV28
D: -

DNA: TGTGCCAGTAGTATAGTTCTTAACACCGGGGAGCTGTTTTTT
CDR3: CASSIVLNTGELFF
J: TRBJ2-2
size: few
V: TRBV19
D: -

DNA: TGTGCCAGCAGCTCGGGACAGGGGAGGGGAGAGACCCAGTACTTC
CDR3: CASSSGQGRGETQYF
J: TRBJ2-5
size: -
V: TRBV7-6
D: TRBD1

DNA: TGTGCCAGCAGCTTCGCGACGAACACTGAAGCTTTCTTT
CDR3: CASSFATNTEAFF
J: TRBJ1-1
size: -
V: TRBV11-2
D: -

DNA: TGTGCCAGCAGCGATGCCTCCTACGAGCAGTACTTC
CDR3: CASSDASYEQYF
J: TRBJ2-7
size: few
V: TRBV7-9
D: -

DNA: TGTGCCATCAGTGAGTTCTCCCCAGACAGGGGAGGCGGCTACACCTTC
CDR3: CAISEFSPDRGGGYTF
J: TRBJ1-2
size: -
V: TRBV10-3
D: TRBD1

DNA: TGTGCCAGCAGCGCCCCTAGGGATGAGCAGTTCTTC
CDR3: CASSAPRDEQFF
J: TRBJ2-1
size: -
V: TRBV11-3
D: -

DNA: TGCGCCAGCAGGGGGACTGTGAACACTGAAGCTTTCTTT
CDR3: CASRGTVNTEAFF
J: TRBJ1-1
size: -
V: TRBV10-2
D: -

DNA: TGTGCCAGCAGTTCGGGACTAGCGTACAATGAGCAGTTCTTC
CDR3: CASSSGLAYNEQFF
J: TRBJ2-1
size: -
V: TRBV28
D: TRBD2

DNA: TGTGCCAGCAGTCCACAGGGCGGCTATGGCTACACCTTC
CDR3: CASSPQGGYGYTF
J: TRBJ1-2
size: few
V: TRBV27
D: -

DNA: TGTGCCATCATGGGAGAGAACTATGGCTACACCTTC
CDR3: CAIMGENYGYTF
J: TRBJ1-2
size: -
V: TRBV10-3
D: -

DNA: TGTGCCAGCAGTGCCCAGAGAAATGGCTACACCTTC
CDR3: CASSAQRNGYTF
J: TRBJ1-2
size: -
V: TRBV28
D: -

DNA: TGTGCCAGCAGTTTAGGGAGGGGTCTCGGGGAGCTGTTTTTT
CDR3: CASSLGRGLGELFF
J: TRBJ2-2
size: -
V: TRBV27
D: TRBD2

DNA: TGTGCCAGCAGCTTAGTCGGCAGGGGCCCCTACAATGAGCAGTTCTTC
CDR3: CASSLVGRGPYNEQFF
J: TRBJ2-1
size: -
V: TRBV7-9
D: -